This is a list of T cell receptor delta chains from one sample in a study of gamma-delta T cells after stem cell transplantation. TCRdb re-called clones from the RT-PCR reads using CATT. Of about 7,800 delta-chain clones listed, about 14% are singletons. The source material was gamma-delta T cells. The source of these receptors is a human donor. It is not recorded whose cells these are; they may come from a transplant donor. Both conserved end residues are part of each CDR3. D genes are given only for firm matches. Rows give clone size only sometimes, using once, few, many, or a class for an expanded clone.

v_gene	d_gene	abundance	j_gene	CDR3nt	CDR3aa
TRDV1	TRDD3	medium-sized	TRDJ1	TGTGCTCTTGGGGAACTACTACTGGGGGATACCGTAACCGATAAACTCATCTTT	CALGELLLGDTVTDKLIF
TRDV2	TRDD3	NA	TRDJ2	TGCGCCTGTGACACCAGAGGGGTGACGACTGGGGGATGGACACAACTCTTCTTT	CACDTRGVTTGGWTQLFF
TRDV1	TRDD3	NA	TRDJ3	TGTGCTCTTGGGGAACCTTCCGGATTCTTTACTGGGGGATATCCCAAGACCTCCTGGGACACCCGACAGATGTTTTTC	CALGEPSGFFTGGYPKTSWDTRQMFF
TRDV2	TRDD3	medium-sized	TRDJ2	TGTGCCTGTGACGTACTGGGGGAGACCGCACAACTCTTCTTT	CACDVLGETAQLFF
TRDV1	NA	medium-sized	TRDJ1	TGTGCTCTTGGGGAATCCGTGGAGAGACGGGAGGATAAACTCATCTTT	CALGESVERREDKLIF
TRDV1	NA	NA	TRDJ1	TGTGCTCTTGGGGAGCCCCATCTTCCTACTGACTGGGGGAGCTTCCTCTACACCGATAAACTCATCTTT	CALGEPHLPTDWGSFLYTDKLIF
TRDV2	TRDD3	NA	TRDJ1	TGTGCCTGTGACCCTTGGAATCTGGGGGATACGTTCACCGATAAACTCATCTTT	CACDPWNLGDTFTDKLIF
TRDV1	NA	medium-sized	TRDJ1	TGTGCTCTTGGGGACCGCCATCCTACGTCCCTCCAAATCGAGTGGGCCTTGTACACCGATAAACTCATCTTT	CALGDRHPTSLQIEWALYTDKLIF
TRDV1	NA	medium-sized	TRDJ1	TGTGCTCTTGGGGAACTAGCCCCCGGAAGGGTACTCATCTTT	CALGELAPGRVLIF
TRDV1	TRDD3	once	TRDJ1	TGTGCTCTTGGGGTCCACAGCCTTCTCGATCACCTGCTCCCTCTGGGGGACACTCCTAAAAAACTCATCTTT	CALGVHSLLDHLLPLGDTPKKLIF